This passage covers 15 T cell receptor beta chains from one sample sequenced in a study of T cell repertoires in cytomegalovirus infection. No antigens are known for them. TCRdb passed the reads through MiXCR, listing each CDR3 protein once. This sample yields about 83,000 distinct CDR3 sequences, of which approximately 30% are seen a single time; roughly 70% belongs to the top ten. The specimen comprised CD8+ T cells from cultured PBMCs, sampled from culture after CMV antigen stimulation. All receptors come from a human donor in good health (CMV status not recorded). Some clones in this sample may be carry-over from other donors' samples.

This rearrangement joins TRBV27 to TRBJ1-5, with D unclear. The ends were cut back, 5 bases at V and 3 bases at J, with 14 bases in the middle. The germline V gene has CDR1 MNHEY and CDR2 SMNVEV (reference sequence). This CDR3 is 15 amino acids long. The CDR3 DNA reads TGTGCCAGCAGTCCCCGTTTCGGGCTCAATCAGCCCCAGCATTTT. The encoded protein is CASSPRFGLNQPQHF.

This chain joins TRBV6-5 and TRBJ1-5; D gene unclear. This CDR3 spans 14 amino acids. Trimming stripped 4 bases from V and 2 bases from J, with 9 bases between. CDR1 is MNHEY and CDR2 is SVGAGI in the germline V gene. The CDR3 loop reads CASSFGPGNQPQHF. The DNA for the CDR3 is TGTGCCAGCAGTTTCGGACCAGGCAATCAGCCCCAGCATTTT.

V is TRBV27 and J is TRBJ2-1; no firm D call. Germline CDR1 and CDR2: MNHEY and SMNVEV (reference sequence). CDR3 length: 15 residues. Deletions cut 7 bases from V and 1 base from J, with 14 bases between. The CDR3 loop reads CASKDPQRSYNEQFF. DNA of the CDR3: TGTGCCAGCAAAGATCCCCAGAGGTCCTACAATGAGCAGTTCTTC.

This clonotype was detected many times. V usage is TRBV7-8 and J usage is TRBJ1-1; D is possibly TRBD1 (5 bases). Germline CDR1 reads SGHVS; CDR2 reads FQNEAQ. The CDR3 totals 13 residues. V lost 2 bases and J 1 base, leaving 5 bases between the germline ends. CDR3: CASSLTGNTEAFF. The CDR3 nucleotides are TGTGCCAGCAGCTTAACAGGGAACACTGAAGCTTTCTTT.

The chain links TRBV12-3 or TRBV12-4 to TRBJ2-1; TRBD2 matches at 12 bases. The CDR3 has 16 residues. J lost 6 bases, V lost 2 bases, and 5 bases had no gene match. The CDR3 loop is CASSLLAGGPFNEQFF. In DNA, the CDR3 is TGTGCCAGCAGTTTACTAGCGGGGGGGCCCTTCAATGAGCAGTTCTTC.

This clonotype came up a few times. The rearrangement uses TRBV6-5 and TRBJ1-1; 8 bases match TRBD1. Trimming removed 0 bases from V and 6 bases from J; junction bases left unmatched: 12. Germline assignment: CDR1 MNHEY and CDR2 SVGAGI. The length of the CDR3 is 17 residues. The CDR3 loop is CASSYSPGRGRGAEAFF. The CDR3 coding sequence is TGTGCCAGCAGTTACTCTCCGGGCAGGGGGCGTGGGGCTGAAGCTTTCTTT.

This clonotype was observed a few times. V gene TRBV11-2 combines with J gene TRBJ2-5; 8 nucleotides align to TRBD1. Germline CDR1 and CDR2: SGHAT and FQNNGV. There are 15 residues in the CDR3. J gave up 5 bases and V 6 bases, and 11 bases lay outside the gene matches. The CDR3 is CASRGRQGLLETQYF. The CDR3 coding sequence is TGTGCCAGCAGGGGCAGACAGGGGCTTCTGGAGACCCAGTACTTC.

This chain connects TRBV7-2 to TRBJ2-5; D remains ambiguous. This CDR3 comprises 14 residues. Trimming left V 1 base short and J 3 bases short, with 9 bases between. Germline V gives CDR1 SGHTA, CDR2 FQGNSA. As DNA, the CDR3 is TGTGCCAGCAGCTTAGGGTCAGCCAAAGAGACCCAGTACTTC. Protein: CASSLGSAKETQYF.

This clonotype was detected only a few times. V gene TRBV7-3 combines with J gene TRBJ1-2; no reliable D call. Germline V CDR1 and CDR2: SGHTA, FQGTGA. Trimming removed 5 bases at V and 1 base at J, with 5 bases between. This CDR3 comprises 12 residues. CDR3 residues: CASSPDNYGYTF. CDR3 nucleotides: TGTGCCAGCAGCCCCGATAACTATGGCTACACCTTC.

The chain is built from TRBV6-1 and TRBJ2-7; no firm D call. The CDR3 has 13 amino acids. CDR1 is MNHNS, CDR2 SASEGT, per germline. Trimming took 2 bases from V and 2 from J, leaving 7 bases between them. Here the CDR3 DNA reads TGTGCCAGCAGTGAAAGTGTAGCCTACGAGCAGTACTTC. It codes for CASSESVAYEQYF.

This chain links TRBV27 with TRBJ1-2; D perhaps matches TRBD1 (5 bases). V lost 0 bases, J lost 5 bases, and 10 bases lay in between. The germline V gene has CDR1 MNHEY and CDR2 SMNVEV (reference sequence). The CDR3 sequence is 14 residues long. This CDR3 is CASSLSGTSYGYTF. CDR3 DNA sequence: TGTGCCAGCAGTTTATCAGGGACTTCATATGGCTACACCTTC.

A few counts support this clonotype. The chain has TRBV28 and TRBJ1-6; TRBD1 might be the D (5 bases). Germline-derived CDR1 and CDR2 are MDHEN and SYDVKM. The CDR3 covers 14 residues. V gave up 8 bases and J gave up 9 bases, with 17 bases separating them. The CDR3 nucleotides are TGTGCCAGCCGGGACTTTACCGCCGGTTCACCCCTCCACTTT. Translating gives CASRDFTAGSPLHF.

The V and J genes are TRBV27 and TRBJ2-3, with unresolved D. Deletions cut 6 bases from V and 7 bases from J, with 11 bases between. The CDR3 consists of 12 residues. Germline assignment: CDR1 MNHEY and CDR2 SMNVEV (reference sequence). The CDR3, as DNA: TGTGCCAGCAGCCCCTTTGGGTATACGCAGTATTTT. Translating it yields CASSPFGYTQYF.

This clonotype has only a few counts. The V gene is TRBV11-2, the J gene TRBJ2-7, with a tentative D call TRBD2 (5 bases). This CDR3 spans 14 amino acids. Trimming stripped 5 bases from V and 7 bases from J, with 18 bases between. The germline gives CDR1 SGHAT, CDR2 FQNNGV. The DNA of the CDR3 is TGTGCCAGCAGCACCTCCGGGAACCGTGGGGAGCAGTACTTC. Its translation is CASSTSGNRGEQYF. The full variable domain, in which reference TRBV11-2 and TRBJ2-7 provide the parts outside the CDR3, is EAGVAQSPRYKIIEKRQSVAFWCNPISGHATLYWYQQILGQGPKLLIQFQNNGVVDDSQLPKDRFSAERLKGVDSTLKIQPAKLEDSAVYLCASSTSGNRGEQYFGPGTRLTVT.

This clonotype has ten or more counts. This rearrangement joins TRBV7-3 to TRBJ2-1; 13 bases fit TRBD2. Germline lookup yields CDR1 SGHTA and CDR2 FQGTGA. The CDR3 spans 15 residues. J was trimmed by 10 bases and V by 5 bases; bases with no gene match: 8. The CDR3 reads CASSPGLAGVWEQFF. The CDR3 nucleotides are TGTGCCAGCAGCCCAGGACTAGCGGGGGTTTGGGAGCAGTTCTTC.